The rows below give T cell receptor beta chains drawn from one sample of a study of early T cells in non-severe SARS-CoV-2 infection. A single record per CDR3 protein comes from TCRdb applying MiXCR to the 5' RACE reads. The sample holds about 25,000 distinct CDR3 sequences, 5.5% seen once. Sequencing used whole blood. The receptors here all came from an adult who was a healthcare worker with PCR-confirmed SARS-CoV-2 infection or an uninfected control (not recorded which). Each CDR3 is given with its conserved first and last residue. Fields, in order: V gene, D gene, CDR3 protein. The D gene is left open where the match is weak.

TRBV7-6 . CASSLGLYLGQETQYF
TRBV5-1 . CASSQSPGGLGNEQFF
TRBV24-1 TRBD2 CATSAPLAGSYNEQFF
TRBV29-1 . CSVEERYEQYF
TRBV24-1 . CATSEGYNEQFF
TRBV3-1 . CASSETPLLLTEAFF
TRBV27 . CASSDNKGGMNTEAFF
TRBV7-8 TRBD1 CASSGYRGIGISGANVLTF
TRBV4-2 . CASSQVKGSYEQYF
TRBV12-3/TRBV12-4 . CASSLRWNTIYF
TRBV29-1 TRBD1 CSVPGDRATDTQYF
TRBV12-3/TRBV12-4 . CVSSLGAETTYSNQPQHF
TRBV14 TRBD2 CASKRAGAKETQYF
TRBV18 TRBD1 CASSPSGGGGQPQHF
TRBV20-1 . CSARDGGSYSYEQYF
TRBV20-1 . CSARDADGRSGANVLTF
TRBV29-1 TRBD2 CSLGTSVSTDTQYF
TRBV7-9 . CASSLGSLPRAPNTGELFF
TRBV7-9 . CASSQTTSTDTQYF
TRBV7-2 TRBD1 CASSGQGRQETQYF
TRBV5-1 . CASSLAGGTGTEAFF
TRBV7-9 . CASRRANTGELFF
TRBV10-3 . CATADGLQKNIQYF
TRBV5-4 . CASSLIGSYTF
TRBV19 . CASSIGGEQFF
TRBV20-1 . CSARPRAGLTDTQYF
TRBV6-5 TRBD1 CASSYLGQGYNEQFF